This T cell receptor (beta chain) originates from a study of CD8+CD57+ T cells in acquired aplastic anemia (dated by TCRdb to the late 2010s). Study-level background: DNA extracted from sorted CD4+ and CD8+ cells had a mean of approximately 3.5 ug, with a range of roughly 0.18 to 27.4 ug. A CD8+CD57+ expansion meant a frequency higher than the mean frequency seen in healthy subjects. General findings and caveats noted by the study authors: No significant difference in CD8+ Simpson's diversity was found between patients and healthy controls (P=0.060). Approximately 27 CD8+ CDR3 sequences were found in both patients and controls but appeared to be highly expressed in patients and within the immunodominant clones of the patients.

Details on this clonotype: No antigen is known for it. Base qualities are not at hand, and no much larger clone is one base apart.

Expansion of CD8+CD57+ cells had been shown by flow cytometry in the patients chosen for sequencing. Every patient had severe acquired aplastic anemia, diagnosed using the International Study of Aplastic Anemia and Agranulocytosis and Camitta criteria. No patient had received any therapy when blood was sampled. TCR repertoires of sorted CD4+ and CD8+ blood T cells from severe aplastic anemia patients and healthy subjects were deep-sequenced in the study. In the USA, patient enrollment took place under clinicaltrials.gov protocols 00001620, 01623167, 00001397, 00071045, 00081523 and 00961064. Ficoll-Paque density gradient centrifugation was used to isolate peripheral blood mononuclear cells. Before DNA extraction, CD4+ and CD8+ T cells were sorted by FACS or by magnetic beads. Genomic DNA served as template for TCR beta VDJ combination and CDR3 sequence profiling. An Illumina HiSeq 2000 was used for TCR repertoire sequencing. The original methods were these. Repertoires were assessed using TRBV/TRBJ rearrangement plots, CDR3 size and DJ length profiles, and Simpson's diversity index. The immunodominant clone was defined as the most abundant DNA sequence in deep sequencing data. CDR3 amino acid sequences were screened for sharing across subjects and were compared with published repertoires and the VDJdb database. The raw public data were reprocessed by TCRdb itself: fastp quality trimming at Q25, MiXCR clonotype calling, in-frame beta chains only. Each record represents a unique CDR3 protein, reported with the most common genes and DNA among its rows. The V and J calls shown here were made by TCRdb, not taken from the authors' results. The sample table shows over 150,000 distinct CDR3 sequences, and about 50% are seen once. 13% of the sample belongs to the ten largest clones.

This receptor was taken from a human donor with aplastic anemia. The sample consisted of sorted CD4+, CD8+, or CD8+CD57+ T cells (not recorded which) from PBMCs.

The sequenced DNA: TGTGCCAGTAGTATAAATCGTCAGGACACTGAAGCTTTCTTT. Its translation is CASSINRQDTEAFF. The chain is made from TRBV19 and TRBJ1-1, with no confident D gene call. The germline V gene (reference sequence) provides CDR1 LNHDA and CDR2 SQIVND. Measured from the cysteine to the phenylalanine, the CDR3 is 14 residues long. Only the CDR3 part of the read is kept: 42 bases, read in frame from the first base. V loses 2 bases, J loses 3 bases, and the germline ends lie 10 bases apart.